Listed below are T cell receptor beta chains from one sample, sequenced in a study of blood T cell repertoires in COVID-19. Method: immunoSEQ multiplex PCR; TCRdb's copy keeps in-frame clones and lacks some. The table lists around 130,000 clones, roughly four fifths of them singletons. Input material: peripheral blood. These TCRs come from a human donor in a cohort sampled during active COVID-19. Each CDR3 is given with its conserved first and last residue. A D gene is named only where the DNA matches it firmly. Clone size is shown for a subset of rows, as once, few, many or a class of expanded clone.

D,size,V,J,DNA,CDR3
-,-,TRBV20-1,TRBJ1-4,TGCAGTGCTGTGTATGTCGGAAAACTGTTTTTT,CSAVYVGKLFF
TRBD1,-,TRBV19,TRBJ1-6,TGTGCCAGTAGTATAACCGGGGACAGAAATTCACCCCTCCACTTT,CASSITGDRNSPLHF
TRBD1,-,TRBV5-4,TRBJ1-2,TGTGCCAGCAGCTTCCCGGACAGGGGTGGCTATGGCTACACCTTC,CASSFPDRGGYGYTF
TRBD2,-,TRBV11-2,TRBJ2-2,TGTGCCAGCAGCCCAGAGCGGGGGGGGACCGGGGAGCTGTTTTTT,CASSPERGGTGELFF
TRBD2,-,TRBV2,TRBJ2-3,TGTGCCAGCAGACCCTACAGCGGGGGGATAACAGATACGCAGTATTTT,CASRPYSGGITDTQYF
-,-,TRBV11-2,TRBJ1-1,TGTGCCAGCAGCCTCTCGAGGGGGTTGAACACTGAAGCTTTCTTT,CASSLSRGLNTEAFF
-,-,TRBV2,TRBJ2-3,TGTGCCAGCAGGGTTGCAGGGGGCACAGATACGCAGTATTTT,CASRVAGGTDTQYF
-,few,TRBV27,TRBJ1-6,TGTGCCAGCAGGCTTCAGGGGAACTCCTATAATTCACCCCTCCACTTT,CASRLQGNSYNSPLHF
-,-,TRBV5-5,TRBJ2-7,TGTGCCAGCAGCTTGGCCTCAAACAGGCACGAGCAGTACTTC,CASSLASNRHEQYF
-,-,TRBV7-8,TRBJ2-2,TGTGCCAGCAGCACACGGTGGGGGGACACCGGGGAGCTGTTTTTT,CASSTRWGDTGELFF
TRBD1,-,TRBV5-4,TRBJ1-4,TGTGCCAGCAGCGATAGACAGGGGCGAGGTGAAAAACTGTTTTTT,CASSDRQGRGEKLFF
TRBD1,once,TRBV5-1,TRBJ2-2,TGCGCCAGCAGCTTGGCTGGACAGGGGAACACCGGGGAGCTGTTTTTT,CASSLAGQGNTGELFF
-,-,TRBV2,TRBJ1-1,TGTGCCAGCAGCCGGGACAAGATCATGAACACTGAAGCTTTCTTT,CASSRDKIMNTEAFF
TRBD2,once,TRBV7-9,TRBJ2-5,TGTGCCAGCAGTCTTCCGGGGACTACCACCCCCCAGTACTTC,CASSLPGTTTPQYF
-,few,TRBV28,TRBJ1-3,TGTGCCAGCAGGCCAGACAACTCTGGAAACACCATATATTTT,CASRPDNSGNTIYF